This T cell receptor (beta chain) was sequenced during a study of regulatory T cells in long-lasting Graves disease. As for the study in general: A definition of persistent Graves' disease required over 5 years of antithyroid drugs plus positive TSH receptor antibodies. Notes on the study in general: The TCR repertoire of persistent Graves' patients was less diverse than that of newly diagnosed ones. New patients shared fewer public clonotypes (approximately 970) than persistent patients did (about 3,000).

In its sample, this clonotype was seen many times. Antigen: not known. The V gene end was trimmed by 8 bases and the J gene end by 0 bases; junction bases not matched to a gene: 6. This CDR3 spans 14 amino acids. CDR1 is MDHEN and CDR2 is SYDVKM in the germline V gene. Described time point: persistent/refractory GD, antithyroid drugs over 5 years with positive TRAb. RNA from PBMCs was the source of the TCR library. Building the TCR beta libraries relied on iRepertoire HTBI primers, and CDR3 regions underwent Arm-PCR. TCRdb re-analysed the multiplex PCR reads in MiXCR, keeping a single row per CDR3 protein. The table lists 300,000 or so distinct CDR3 sequences, 20% of them singletons.

This rearrangement joins TRBV28 to TRBJ2-7, with TRBD1 identical over 8 bases. Source: peripheral blood mononuclear cells (PBMCs), taken when the disease was refractory, from a patient treated with antithyroid drugs. The receptor comes from a female donor with Graves disease. CDR3 amino acids: CASSWTGLSYEQYF. The CDR3 nucleotides are TGTGCCAGCTCATGGACAGGGCTCTCCTACGAGCAGTACTTC. The whole variable domain, remainder taken from reference TRBV28 and TRBJ2-7, is DVKVTQSSRYLVKRTGEKVFLECVQDMDHENMFWYRQDPGLGLRLIYFSYDVKMKEKGDIPEGYSVSREKKERFSLILESASTNQTSMYLCASSWTGLSYEQYFGPGTRLTVT.